The T cell receptor beta chain under discussion was sequenced for a study of T cell repertoires in cytomegalovirus infection. Study in general: Public TCR beta signatures provided an indication of both CMV infection and a matching HLA type.

In TCRdb, the reads were re-called with MiXCR into one record per CDR3 protein. Seen here are some 920,000 distinct CDR3 sequences, around 29% observed once, and the top ten hold over 11%. This clonotype is a singleton in its sample. As yet, its antigen is unknown. Germline CDR1 and CDR2: LGHDT and YNNKEL (reference sequence). V lost 1 base and J lost 5, with 8 bases in between. The CDR3 has 13 amino acids. Findings and caveats of the study: CMV-specific TCR beta clonotypes restricted by HLA-C dominated the ex vivo response.

This TCR derives from a human donor in good health (CMV status not recorded). Some clones in this sample may be carry-over from other donors' samples. This material consisted of cultured CD8+ T cells from PBMCs, taken from culture after CMV antigen stimulation. The rearrangement links TRBV3-1 to TRBJ1-2, with D perhaps matching TRBD1 (6 bases). The CDR3 loop reads CASSQAGEYGYTF. The CDR3 nucleotides read TGTGCCAGCAGCCAAGCAGGGGAGTATGGCTACACCTTC.